The rows below give T cell receptor beta chains drawn from one sample of a study of beta chain features in type 1 diabetes. This table comes from immunoSEQ multiplex PCR, and its TCRdb copy is limited to in-frame clones, with some not included. The table has 300,000 to 400,000 clones, roughly 11% seen once. Sequencing was carried out using naive CD4+ T cells from blood. The receptors here all came from a woman aged 25-40 years in good health. CDR3s include the opening cysteine and the closing phenylalanine or tryptophan. Each record gives: V gene, CDR3 length, D gene, clone size, J gene, CDR3 DNA, CDR3 protein. D genes are given only for firm matches. Only part of the rows carry a size: once, few, many, or a class if the clone is expanded.

V gene: TRBV7-9
CDR3 length: 14
D gene: NA
clone size: NA
J gene: TRBJ2-3
CDR3 DNA: TGTGCCAGCAGCTTGAGCCCCAGCACAGATACGCAGTATTTT
CDR3 protein: CASSLSPSTDTQYF

V gene: TRBV5-1
CDR3 length: 16
D gene: TRBD2
clone size: few
J gene: TRBJ2-7
CDR3 DNA: TGCGCCAGCAGCTCGATGCGGACTAGCGGGAGCTACGAGCAGTACTTC
CDR3 protein: CASSSMRTSGSYEQYF

V gene: TRBV27
CDR3 length: 13
D gene: TRBD1
clone size: NA
J gene: TRBJ1-2
CDR3 DNA: TGTGCCAGCAGTCAACAGGGGTGGCGAGGCTACACCTTC
CDR3 protein: CASSQQGWRGYTF

V gene: TRBV7-2
CDR3 length: 14
D gene: NA
clone size: NA
J gene: TRBJ2-7
CDR3 DNA: TGTGCCAGCAGCCTGGACAGAAGGACCTACGAGCAGTACTTC
CDR3 protein: CASSLDRRTYEQYF

V gene: TRBV4-3
CDR3 length: 15
D gene: NA
clone size: NA
J gene: TRBJ2-3
CDR3 DNA: TGCGCCAGCAGCCAACGGTTTCAGGGAACAGATACGCAGTATTTT
CDR3 protein: CASSQRFQGTDTQYF

V gene: TRBV27
CDR3 length: 15
D gene: TRBD1
clone size: few
J gene: TRBJ1-5
CDR3 DNA: TGTGCCAGCAGCCGGACAGGCCGGGGCAATCAGCCCCAGCATTTT
CDR3 protein: CASSRTGRGNQPQHF

V gene: TRBV28
CDR3 length: 13
D gene: NA
clone size: NA
J gene: TRBJ1-5
CDR3 DNA: TGTGCCAGCATGAGGGTGGGCCATCAGCCCCAGCATTTT
CDR3 protein: CASMRVGHQPQHF

V gene: TRBV28
CDR3 length: 16
D gene: TRBD2
clone size: NA
J gene: TRBJ2-3
CDR3 DNA: TGTGCCAGCAGTTTACTGGGGGCGGGAGGTGGAGATACGCAGTATTTT
CDR3 protein: CASSLLGAGGGDTQYF

V gene: TRBV30
CDR3 length: 13
D gene: TRBD1
clone size: few
J gene: TRBJ2-5
CDR3 DNA: TGTGCCTGGAGCCAGACAGGGCAAGAGACCCAGTACTTC
CDR3 protein: CAWSQTGQETQYF

V gene: TRBV5-6
CDR3 length: 15
D gene: TRBD2
clone size: few
J gene: TRBJ2-7
CDR3 DNA: TGTGCCAGCACCCTAGCGGGAGGGCCTTCCTACGAGCAGTACTTC
CDR3 protein: CASTLAGGPSYEQYF

V gene: TRBV28
CDR3 length: 14
D gene: NA
clone size: NA
J gene: TRBJ1-4
CDR3 DNA: TGTGCCAGCTATCCAGGACAGAGGAATGAAAAACTGTTTTTT
CDR3 protein: CASYPGQRNEKLFF

V gene: TRBV20-1
CDR3 length: 10
D gene: NA
clone size: NA
J gene: TRBJ2-7
CDR3 DNA: TGCAGTGCTAGTTCGCAGATCATGTACTTC
CDR3 protein: CSASSQIMYF

V gene: TRBV2
CDR3 length: 13
D gene: TRBD1
clone size: NA
J gene: TRBJ1-1
CDR3 DNA: TGTGCCAGCGGAAGGACAGGAGACACTGAAGCTTTCTTT
CDR3 protein: CASGRTGDTEAFF

V gene: TRBV7-9
CDR3 length: 13
D gene: TRBD1
clone size: NA
J gene: TRBJ1-2
CDR3 DNA: TGTGCCAGCAGCTGGACAGGGGCCTATGGCTACACCTTC
CDR3 protein: CASSWTGAYGYTF

V gene: TRBV28
CDR3 length: 11
D gene: NA
clone size: NA
J gene: TRBJ2-1
CDR3 DNA: TGTGCCAGCAAAGCCGGGGGTGAGCAGTTCTTC
CDR3 protein: CASKAGGEQFF

V gene: TRBV7-2
CDR3 length: 15
D gene: NA
clone size: NA
J gene: TRBJ1-2
CDR3 DNA: TGTGCCAGCAGCTTAGCAGTGCAGCGTAACTATGGCTACACCTTC
CDR3 protein: CASSLAVQRNYGYTF

V gene: TRBV19
CDR3 length: 14
D gene: NA
clone size: NA
J gene: TRBJ2-1
CDR3 DNA: TGTGCCAGCGACCCTAGAGGAGATTACAATGAGCAGTTCTTC
CDR3 protein: CASDPRGDYNEQFF

V gene: TRBV9
CDR3 length: 13
D gene: NA
clone size: NA
J gene: TRBJ2-1
CDR3 DNA: TGTGCCAGCAGCGTAGTTGATTGGCGGGAGCAGTTCTTC
CDR3 protein: CASSVVDWREQFF

V gene: TRBV5-1
CDR3 length: 15
D gene: TRBD1
clone size: few
J gene: TRBJ2-3
CDR3 DNA: TGCGCCAGCAGCCGCCTGACAGGGAGCACAGATACGCAGTATTTT
CDR3 protein: CASSRLTGSTDTQYF

V gene: TRBV30
CDR3 length: 14
D gene: TRBD2
clone size: NA
J gene: TRBJ2-3
CDR3 DNA: TGTGCCTGGAGTGTAACTAGCGCCACAGATACGCAGTATTTT
CDR3 protein: CAWSVTSATDTQYF

V gene: TRBV28
CDR3 length: 13
D gene: NA
clone size: few
J gene: TRBJ2-4
CDR3 DNA: TGTGCCAGCAATAGGGGTACCAAAAACATTCAGTACTTC
CDR3 protein: CASNRGTKNIQYF

V gene: TRBV4-3
CDR3 length: 15
D gene: NA
clone size: few
J gene: TRBJ1-3
CDR3 DNA: TGCGCCAGCAGCCAGGGAGGGGGGGCTGGAAACACCATATATTTT
CDR3 protein: CASSQGGGAGNTIYF

V gene: TRBV30
CDR3 length: 14
D gene: NA
clone size: few
J gene: TRBJ2-1
CDR3 DNA: TGTGCCTGGAGTTGGCGGGACTCCTACAATGAGCAGTTCTTC
CDR3 protein: CAWSWRDSYNEQFF

V gene: TRBV27
CDR3 length: 15
D gene: TRBD1
clone size: NA
J gene: TRBJ1-5
CDR3 DNA: TGTGCCAGCAGTGGGGGACAGGGAGGACATCAGCCCCAGCATTTT
CDR3 protein: CASSGGQGGHQPQHF

V gene: TRBV11-3
CDR3 length: 15
D gene: TRBD2
clone size: few
J gene: TRBJ2-5
CDR3 DNA: TGTGCCAGCAGCTCATCGGGACTAGCAGAAGAGACCCAGTACTTC
CDR3 protein: CASSSSGLAEETQYF

V gene: TRBV21-1
CDR3 length: 14
D gene: NA
clone size: few
J gene: TRBJ2-7
CDR3 DNA: TGTGCCAGCAGCAACTGGACTAGCGTCTACGAGCAGTACTTC
CDR3 protein: CASSNWTSVYEQYF

V gene: TRBV7-8
CDR3 length: 12
D gene: TRBD2
clone size: NA
J gene: TRBJ2-5
CDR3 DNA: TGTGCCAGTAGCGGGAGTGGGGAGACCCAGTACTTC
CDR3 protein: CASSGSGETQYF

V gene: TRBV18
CDR3 length: 14
D gene: TRBD1
clone size: few
J gene: TRBJ1-3
CDR3 DNA: TGTGCCAGCTCACTACAGGGGCAAGGAAACACCATATATTTT
CDR3 protein: CASSLQGQGNTIYF

V gene: TRBV19
CDR3 length: 15
D gene: NA
clone size: few
J gene: TRBJ2-7
CDR3 DNA: TGTGCCAGTAGTATGGGAAGGGGGAGTGGCAACGAGCAGTACTTC
CDR3 protein: CASSMGRGSGNEQYF

V gene: TRBV10-3
CDR3 length: 15
D gene: NA
clone size: NA
J gene: TRBJ2-5
CDR3 DNA: TGTGCCATCAGTGAGTCGATGGGCAGGGGAGAGACCCAGTACTTC
CDR3 protein: CAISESMGRGETQYF

V gene: TRBV9
CDR3 length: 16
D gene: TRBD2
clone size: NA
J gene: TRBJ2-1
CDR3 DNA: TGTGCCAGCAGCGTAGTGGCTAGCGGTCTTTACAATGAGCAGTTCTTC
CDR3 protein: CASSVVASGLYNEQFF

V gene: TRBV7-9
CDR3 length: 12
D gene: NA
clone size: NA
J gene: TRBJ2-2
CDR3 DNA: TGTGCCAGCAGCTTACCATTCGGGGAGCTGTTTTTT
CDR3 protein: CASSLPFGELFF

V gene: TRBV30
CDR3 length: 18
D gene: TRBD2
clone size: NA
J gene: TRBJ2-1
CDR3 DNA: TGTGCCTGGAATTCCTACTATCTAGCGGGAGGCCCCTACAATGAGCAGTTCTTC
CDR3 protein: CAWNSYYLAGGPYNEQFF

V gene: TRBV6-5
CDR3 length: 13
D gene: TRBD1
clone size: few
J gene: TRBJ2-2
CDR3 DNA: TGTGCCAGCAATAACAGGGGCACCGGGGAGCTGTTTTTT
CDR3 protein: CASNNRGTGELFF

V gene: TRBV9
CDR3 length: 13
D gene: TRBD1
clone size: NA
J gene: TRBJ2-5
CDR3 DNA: TGTGCCAGCAGCGACTACAGGGGAGAGACCCAGTACTTC
CDR3 protein: CASSDYRGETQYF

V gene: TRBV10-2
CDR3 length: 15
D gene: TRBD1
clone size: NA
J gene: TRBJ2-7
CDR3 DNA: TGCGCCAGCAGTGAGCGTGACAGGGGATCCTACGAGCAGTACTTC
CDR3 protein: CASSERDRGSYEQYF

V gene: TRBV5-1
CDR3 length: 16
D gene: TRBD2
clone size: NA
J gene: TRBJ2-3
CDR3 DNA: TGCGCCAGCAGCTCTCCCCAGGAACTAGCGGGAGATACGCAGTATTTT
CDR3 protein: CASSSPQELAGDTQYF

V gene: TRBV27
CDR3 length: 14
D gene: NA
clone size: NA
J gene: TRBJ2-5
CDR3 DNA: TGTGCCAGCAGGGGGACTCACAACGGAGAGACCCAGTACTTC
CDR3 protein: CASRGTHNGETQYF

V gene: TRBV2
CDR3 length: 13
D gene: NA
clone size: few
J gene: TRBJ2-7
CDR3 DNA: TGTGCCAGCAGTGAAGGCCCTCCTAGCGTCGAGAACTTC
CDR3 protein: CASSEGPPSVENF

V gene: TRBV7-3
CDR3 length: 12
D gene: NA
clone size: NA
J gene: TRBJ2-3
CDR3 DNA: TGTGCCAGCAGCTTAGACTCAGATACGCAGTATTTT
CDR3 protein: CASSLDSDTQYF

V gene: TRBV11-3
CDR3 length: 13
D gene: TRBD1
clone size: few
J gene: TRBJ2-5
CDR3 DNA: TGTGCCAGCAGCTCCCGACAGGGCGAGACCCAGTACTTC
CDR3 protein: CASSSRQGETQYF

V gene: TRBV7-3
CDR3 length: 15
D gene: TRBD1
clone size: few
J gene: TRBJ2-7
CDR3 DNA: TGTGCCAGCAGCTCCTCCGGGACAGGAACCGGCGAGCAGTACTTC
CDR3 protein: CASSSSGTGTGEQYF